This TCR beta chain was sequenced during a study of low-dose radiotherapy and immunotherapy resistance in tumors. Stated time point: before trial treatment. This clonotype was counted at least ten times. Germline trimming cut 9 bases from V and 6 bases from J; bases unmatched to any gene: 8. This CDR3 is 13 amino acids long. The germline V gene has CDR1 KGHSH and CDR2 LQKENI. First-strand cDNA relied on TRAV- and TRBV-specific primers spanning alpha and beta chains. It was with a constant-region primer and a V-primer adapter that TCRs were amplified over approximately 18 PCR cycles. Each CDR3 protein is one row after TCRdb ran MiXCR on the reads. The data show tens of thousands of distinct CDR3 sequences, more than 8% seen once.

The TCR comes from a male donor with prostate cancer. The sample consisted of PBMCs, taken before treatment. This rearrangement joins TRBV18 to TRBJ2-7; 10 nucleotides line up with TRBD2. The CDR3 sequence: CASSKREGLEQYF. The CDR3 nucleotides are TGTGCCAGTTCAAAGCGGGAGGGCCTCGAGCAGTACTTC.